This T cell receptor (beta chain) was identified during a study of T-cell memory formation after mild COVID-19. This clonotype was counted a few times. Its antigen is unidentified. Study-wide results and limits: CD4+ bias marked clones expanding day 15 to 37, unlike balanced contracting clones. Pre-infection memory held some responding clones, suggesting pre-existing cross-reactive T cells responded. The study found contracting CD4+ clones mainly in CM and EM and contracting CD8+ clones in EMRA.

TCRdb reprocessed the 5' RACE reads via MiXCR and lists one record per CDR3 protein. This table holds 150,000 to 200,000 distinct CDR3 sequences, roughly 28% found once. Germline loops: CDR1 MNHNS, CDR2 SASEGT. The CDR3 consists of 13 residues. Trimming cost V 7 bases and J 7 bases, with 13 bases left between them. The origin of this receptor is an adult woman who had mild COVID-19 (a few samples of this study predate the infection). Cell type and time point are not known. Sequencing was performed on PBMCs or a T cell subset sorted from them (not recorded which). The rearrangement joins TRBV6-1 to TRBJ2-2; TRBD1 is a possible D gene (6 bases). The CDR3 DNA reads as TGTGCCAGCAACCTGGGGGCGAACGGGGAGCTGTTTTTT. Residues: CASNLGANGELFF.